Below, 30 T cell receptor beta chains from the same sample are listed, as sequenced in a study of blood T cell repertoires in COVID-19. Clones were read by immunoSEQ multiplex PCR, and TCRdb kept only the in-frame ones, dropping some. The table has about 240,000 clones, under 85% seen once; the top ten hold 1.5% to 2%. The material sequenced was peripheral blood. The receptors were gathered from a man aged 30 to 39 who had recovered from COVID-19.

The J gene is TRBJ1-1, the V gene TRBV13, with unresolved D. The CDR3 covers 12 residues. CDR1 PRHDT and CDR2 FYEKMQ come from the germline V gene (reference sequence). Deletions cut 5 bases from V and 1 base from J, with 5 bases between. CDR3 sequence: CASSLRNTEAFF. The CDR3 nucleotides read TGTGCCAGCAGCCTCCGGAACACTGAAGCTTTCTTT.

In this sample, this clone turned up once. The chain links TRBV6-5 to TRBJ1-2; D unresolved. V was pared by 7 bases and J by 2 bases, with 5 bases between. The CDR3 loop spans 11 amino acids. Germline values: CDR1 MNHEY, CDR2 SVGAGI. CDR3 sequence reads: CASMTNYGYTF. CDR3 nucleotides: TGTGCCAGCATGACAAACTATGGCTACACCTTC.

This rearrangement joins TRBV12-3 or TRBV12-4 to TRBJ2-3; possible D gene TRBD2, 6 bases. This CDR3 comprises 12 residues. Trimming took 4 bases from V and 5 from J, leaving 7 bases between them. The CDR3 nucleotides read TGTGCCAGCAGTTCCGGGGGAGATACGCAGTATTTT. Translation gives CASSSGGDTQYF.

The chain couples TRBV27 to TRBJ2-3, with a tentative D call TRBD1 (5 bases). The ends were cut back, 5 bases at V and 6 bases at J, with 12 bases in the middle. Germline values: CDR1 MNHEY, CDR2 SMNVEV (reference sequence). CDR3 length: 13 residues. The CDR3 here is CASSPSRGDTQYF. In DNA form, the CDR3 reads TGTGCCAGCAGTCCGAGTAGGGGCGATACGCAGTATTTT.

This chain connects TRBV11-1 to TRBJ2-1, with 10 bases identical to TRBD1. CDR1 and CDR2 (germline): SGHAT, FQDESV (reference sequence). The ends lost 10 bases at V and 2 bases at J; junction bases unmatched: 2. The CDR3 length is 13 residues. For the CDR3, the DNA is TGTGCCACAGGGACAGGGGCCTACAATGAGCAGTTCTTC. Its protein is CATGTGAYNEQFF.

The chain uses TRBV28 and TRBJ2-4, with D maybe TRBD2 (6 bases). The CDR3 length is 15 residues. V lost 4 bases to trimming and J lost 4 bases, with 14 bases between them. Germline CDR1 is MDHEN and CDR2 is SYDVKM. CDR3 DNA: TGTGCCAGCAGTTGGGGTGGGAGGCCTAAAAACATTCAGTACTTC. Protein: CASSWGGRPKNIQYF.

The gene calls are TRBV5-4 and TRBJ2-1; TRBD1 matches 7 bases. Looked up from germline, CDR1 is SGHNT and CDR2 is YYREEE (reference sequence). The CDR3 has 13 amino acids. The trim removed 2 bases at V and 6 bases at J, leaving 2 bases unmatched. CDR3 protein: CASSLQGPNEQFF. The CDR3 coding sequence is TGTGCCAGCAGCTTACAGGGGCCCAATGAGCAGTTCTTC. Together with reference TRBV5-4 and TRBJ2-1, the CDR3 gives the full variable domain: ETGVTQSPTHLIKTRGQQVTLRCSSQSGHNTVSWYQQALGQGPQFIFQYYREEENGRGNFPPRFSGLQFPNYSSELNVNALELDDSALYLCASSLQGPNEQFFGPGTRLTVL.

This clone occurred once. This chain uses TRBV2 with TRBJ2-5; 11 positions agree with TRBD2. The CDR3 extends over 15 amino acids. The V and J ends lost 7 bases and 4 bases, in that order; junction bases with no gene match: 8. The V gene's germline CDR1 is SNHLY and CDR2 FYNNEI. DNA for the CDR3: TGTGCCAGCATCTTGACTAGCGGGGAGGGAGAGACCCAGTACTTC. Residues: CASILTSGEGETQYF.

The rearrangement joins TRBV5-5 to TRBJ1-3; the match to TRBD1 covers 10 bases. Germline V CDR1 and CDR2: SGHKS, YYEKEE (reference sequence). The CDR3 sequence is 17 residues long. After removal of 0 bases from V and 0 bases from J, the junction contained 3 bases not matched to a gene. Here the CDR3 DNA reads TGTGCCAGCAGCTTGGGACAGGGGGCGTTCTCTGGAAACACCATATATTTT. The encoded protein is CASSLGQGAFSGNTIYF.

The rearrangement links TRBV4-2 to TRBJ1-2; no reliable D call. The CDR3 loop spans 14 amino acids. Trimming shortened V by 0 bases and J by 7 bases, and 12 bases separated the two germline ends. Germline V gene sequence: CDR1 LGHNA, CDR2 YNFKEQ. The CDR3 loop reads CASSQDFGGRGYTF. The CDR3 DNA follows: TGTGCCAGCAGCCAAGACTTTGGAGGTCGTGGCTACACCTTC.

This clone was counted only a few times. J is TRBJ2-7 and V is TRBV9, with D tentatively TRBD2 (5 bases). CDR1 is SGDLS, CDR2 YYNGEE, per germline. This CDR3 contains 14 residues. With 3 bases removed from V and 4 bases from J, the gap between germline ends came to 14 bases. The CDR3 coding sequence is TGTGCCAGCAGCGGGGCCGGGCCGGGGTACGAGCAGTACTTC. This gives the protein CASSGAGPGYEQYF.

The CDR3 region has the DNA TGCGCCAGCAGCCAAGGGGCTTCTGGCACAGATACGCAGTATTTT. It codes for CASSQGASGTDTQYF. The V call is TRBV5-1, the J call TRBJ2-3; D possibly corresponds to TRBD1 (5 bases). This CDR3 spans 15 amino acids. Trimming shortened V by 4 bases and J by 1 base, and 13 bases separated the two germline ends. CDR1 is SGHRS, CDR2 YFSETQ, per germline.

The chain carries TRBV10-2 and TRBJ2-7; D perhaps matches TRBD2 (5 bases). The V gene lost 6 bases and the J gene lost 4 bases, with 10 bases spanning the gap. The CDR3 sequence is 12 residues long. Looked up from germline, CDR1 is WSHSY and CDR2 is SAAADI. CDR3 DNA sequence: TGCGCCAGCAGCCCCCCGGGGTACGAGCAGTACTTC. This translates into CASSPPGYEQYF.

The genes are TRBV19 and TRBJ1-5; the match to TRBD1 covers 8 bases. CDR1 LNHDA and CDR2 SQIVND come from the germline V gene (reference sequence). The V gene end was trimmed by 6 bases and the J gene end by 7 bases; junction bases not matched to a gene: 8. This CDR3 has 14 amino acids. The CDR3 reads CASRTDRGWQPQHF. DNA of the CDR3: TGTGCCAGTAGAACCGACAGGGGATGGCAGCCCCAGCATTTT.

J is TRBJ2-5 and V is TRBV6-1; 8 bases agree with TRBD1. Per germline, CDR1 MNHNS and CDR2 SASEGT. The trim removed 1 base at V and 5 bases at J, leaving 6 bases unmatched. The CDR3 is 15 amino acids. CDR3 sequence (DNA): TGTGCCAGCAGTGAAGGGGCAGGGGGCGGTGAGACCCAGTACTTC. It is translated as CASSEGAGGGETQYF.

Concerning this clone: The sample contains more than one DNA sequence encoding this CDR3. V gene TRBV18 combines with J gene TRBJ2-4; TRBD2 is a possible D gene (6 bases). Germline CDR1 is KGHSH and CDR2 is LQKENI. V lost 3 bases, J lost 5 bases, and 8 bases lay in between. The CDR3 consists of 13 residues. The CDR3 protein is CASSPSGENIQYF. CDR3 in DNA: TGTGCCAGCTCACCTTCGGGGGAAAACATTCAGTACTTC.

CDR3 DNA: TGTGCCAGCAGATACGCAGGGGCCGGGGAGCTGTTTTTT. Protein product: CASRYAGAGELFF. This chain connects TRBV11-2 to TRBJ2-2, with D possibly being TRBD1 (6 bases). V dropped 6 bases and J dropped 6 bases, with 11 bases sitting between them. The V gene's germline CDR1 is SGHAT and CDR2 FQNNGV. The CDR3 runs 13 residues.

CDR3 sequence reads: CASSVGGQGASEQFF. CDR3 nucleotides: TGTGCCAGCAGCGTCGGGGGACAGGGGGCGAGTGAGCAGTTCTTC. The chain joins TRBV7-3 to TRBJ2-1, with 12 positions matching TRBD1. CDR1 is SGHTA, CDR2 FQGTGA, per germline. Losses at the gene ends were 5 bases for V and 9 bases for J; bases not matched to a gene: 8. This CDR3 region has 15 residues.

This clone was counted once. This chain joins TRBV3-1 (or the pseudogene TRBV3-2) and TRBJ1-1; possibly TRBD1 for D (5 bases). Germline CDR1 LGHDT, CDR2 YNNKEL (reference sequence). The CDR3 is 12 amino acids. V dropped 4 bases and J dropped 10 bases, with 13 bases sitting between them. The CDR3 loop reads CASSRFQGSAFF. Here the CDR3 DNA reads TGTGCCAGCAGCCGTTTCCAGGGATCAGCTTTCTTT.

CDR3 coding DNA: TGTGCCAGCAGTTTATCCGGGGTCGGCTACACCTTC. Translated, it gives CASSLSGVGYTF. The chain employs TRBV12-3 or TRBV12-4 and TRBJ1-2, with unresolved D. The CDR3 sequence is 12 residues long. V was shortened by 2 bases and J by 8 bases, with 9 bases between the two germline ends.

The V and J genes are TRBV11-2 and TRBJ1-1, with D unresolved. CDR1 and CDR2 (germline): SGHAT, FQNNGV. Trimming cost V 6 bases and J 1 base, with 12 bases left between them. The CDR3 runs 14 residues. The CDR3 here is CASSTGVANTEAFF. CDR3 DNA: TGTGCCAGCAGTACCGGGGTTGCGAACACTGAAGCTTTCTTT. The entire variable domain, with the rest obtained from reference TRBV11-2 and TRBJ1-1, is as follows: EAGVAQSPRYKIIEKRQSVAFWCNPISGHATLYWYQQILGQGPKLLIQFQNNGVVDDSQLPKDRFSAERLKGVDSTLKIQPAKLEDSAVYLCASSTGVANTEAFFGQGTRLTVV.

The DNA for the CDR3 is TGTGCCAGCAGTTTCAGGGCTCTCCGGTACTACGAGCAGTACGTC. It yields the protein CASSFRALRYYEQYV. V is TRBV6-2 or TRBV6-3 and J is TRBJ2-7, with D possibly being TRBD1 (5 bases). The CDR3 is made up of 15 amino acids. Germline V gene data show CDR1 as MNHEY and CDR2 as SVGEGT. V shed 4 bases and J shed 3 bases, with 16 bases lying between them.

This chain uses TRBV3-1 (or the pseudogene TRBV3-2) with TRBJ2-3; a weak D match, TRBD2 (7 bases). Trimming pared 2 bases from V and 1 base from J, leaving 13 bases between. The CDR3 spans 16 residues. Looked up from germline, CDR1 is LGHDT and CDR2 is YNNKEL (reference sequence). The CDR3: CASSQFGRGRTDTQYF. The DNA of the CDR3 is TGTGCCAGCAGCCAATTCGGGCGGGGGCGCACAGATACGCAGTATTTT.

This chain uses TRBV3-1 (or the pseudogene TRBV3-2) with TRBJ1-6; 8 nucleotides align to TRBD1. The V gene's germline CDR1 is LGHDT and CDR2 YNNKEL (reference sequence). CDR3 size: 16 residues. The junction had 10 bases not matched to a gene; V was cut back by 0 bases and J by 12 bases. The CDR3, as DNA: TGTGCCAGCAGCCAAGATGGAGGGACAGGCCTTCTACCCCTCCACTTT. Protein sequence: CASSQDGGTGLLPLHF.

The chain links TRBV28 to TRBJ1-2; no clear D gene. CDR3 length: 14 residues. V lost 3 bases to trimming and J lost 2 bases, with 10 bases between them. Germline CDR1 MDHEN, CDR2 SYDVKM. This CDR3 is CASSLATTNYGYTF. Written as DNA, the CDR3 is TGTGCCAGCAGTTTGGCAACTACCAACTATGGCTACACCTTC.

The chain links TRBV6-1 to TRBJ1-2; D is unclear. V shed 3 bases and J shed 8 bases, with 10 bases lying between them. CDR3 length equals 12 residues. Germline loops: CDR1 MNHNS, CDR2 SASEGT. CDR3 DNA: TGTGCCAGCAGTGACGGGGTCCGGGGCTACACCTTC. Protein product: CASSDGVRGYTF.

The V gene is TRBV28, the J gene TRBJ1-4, with D possibly matching TRBD1 (5 bases). Germline CDR1 MDHEN, CDR2 SYDVKM. Between the trimmed V and J ends, which lost 1 base and 6 bases, there was a span of 12 bases. The length of the CDR3 is 15 residues. CDR3 nucleotides: TGTGCCAGCAGTTTATTGGTCCAGGGTGATGAAAAACTGTTTTTT. This translates into CASSLLVQGDEKLFF. Together with reference TRBV28 and TRBJ1-4, the CDR3 gives the full variable domain: DVKVTQSSRYLVKRTGEKVFLECVQDMDHENMFWYRQDPGLGLRLIYFSYDVKMKEKGDIPEGYSVSREKKERFSLILESASTNQTSMYLCASSLLVQGDEKLFFGSGTQLSVL.

The rearrangement joins TRBV11-2 to TRBJ2-2; D is uncertain. Trimming pared 0 bases from V and 4 bases from J, leaving 6 bases between. CDR1 SGHAT and CDR2 FQNNGV come from the germline V gene. The CDR3 is made up of 14 amino acids. The DNA for the CDR3 is TGTGCCAGCAGCTTAGACCGGGTCACCGGGGAGCTGTTTTTT. Its protein product is CASSLDRVTGELFF.

With regard to this clone: Within the sample, other DNA sequences also encode this same CDR3. The J gene is TRBJ1-2, the V gene TRBV19; 9 nucleotides line up with TRBD1. This CDR3 has 14 residues. The V segment lost 4 bases and the J segment 5 bases; nucleotides outside the gene matches: 5. Germline CDR1 and CDR2: LNHDA and SQIVND (reference sequence). The DNA for the CDR3 is TGTGCCAGTAGTACGGGACAGGGCAGATATGGCTACACCTTC. It is translated as CASSTGQGRYGYTF. Complete variable domain (other parts from reference TRBV19 and TRBJ1-2): DGGITQSPKYLFRKEGQNVTLSCEQNLNHDAMYWYRQDPGQGLRLIYYSQIVNDFQKGDIAEGYSVSREKKESFPLTVTSAQKNPTAFYLCASSTGQGRYGYTFGSGTRLTVV.

The chain uses TRBV28 and TRBJ1-3; D may be TRBD1 (5 bases). Germline lookup yields CDR1 MDHEN and CDR2 SYDVKM. This CDR3 region has 14 residues. The V gene lost 6 bases and the J gene lost 1 base, with 10 bases spanning the gap. This CDR3 is CASRTTVSGNTIYF. The CDR3 nucleotides are TGTGCCAGCAGGACGACAGTGTCTGGAAACACCATATATTTT. The full variable domain, rest sourced from reference TRBV28 and TRBJ1-3, is DVKVTQSSRYLVKRTGEKVFLECVQDMDHENMFWYRQDPGLGLRLIYFSYDVKMKEKGDIPEGYSVSREKKERFSLILESASTNQTSMYLCASRTTVSGNTIYFGEGSWLTVV.